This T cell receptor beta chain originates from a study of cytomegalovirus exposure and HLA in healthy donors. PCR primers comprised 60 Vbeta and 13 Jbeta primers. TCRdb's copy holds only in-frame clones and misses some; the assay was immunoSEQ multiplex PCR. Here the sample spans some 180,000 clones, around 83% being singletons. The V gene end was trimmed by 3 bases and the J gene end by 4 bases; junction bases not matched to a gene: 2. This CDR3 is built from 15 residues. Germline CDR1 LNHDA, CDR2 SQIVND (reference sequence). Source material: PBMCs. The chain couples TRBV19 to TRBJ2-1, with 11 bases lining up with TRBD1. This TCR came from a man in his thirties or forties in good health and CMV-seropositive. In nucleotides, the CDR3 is TGTGCCAGTAGTATTGGGGACAGGGGGTACAATGAGCAGTTCTTC. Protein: CASSIGDRGYNEQFF.